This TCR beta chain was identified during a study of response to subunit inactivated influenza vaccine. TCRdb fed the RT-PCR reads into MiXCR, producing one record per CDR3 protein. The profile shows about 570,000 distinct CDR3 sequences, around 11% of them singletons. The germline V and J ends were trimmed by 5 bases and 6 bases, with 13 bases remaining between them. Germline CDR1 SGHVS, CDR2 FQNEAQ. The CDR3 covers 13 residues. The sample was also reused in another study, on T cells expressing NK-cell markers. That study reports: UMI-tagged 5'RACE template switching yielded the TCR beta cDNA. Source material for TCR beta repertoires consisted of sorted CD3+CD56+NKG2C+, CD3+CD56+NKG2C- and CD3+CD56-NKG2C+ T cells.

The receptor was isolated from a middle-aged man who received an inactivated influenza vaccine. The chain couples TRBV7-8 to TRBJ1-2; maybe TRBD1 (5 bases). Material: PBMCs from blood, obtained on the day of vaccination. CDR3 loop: CASSPQAGDGYTF. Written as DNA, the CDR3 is TGTGCCAGCAGCCCCCAGGCGGGGGATGGCTACACCTTC.